The following is a TCR beta chain sequence with its context. Looked up from germline, CDR1 is MGHRA and CDR2 is YSYEKL. The CDR3 loop spans 18 amino acids. V was pared by 0 bases and J by 3 bases, with 12 bases of the junction left unmatched. Sequenced by immunoSEQ multiplex PCR; TCRdb stores in-frame clones only, minus some. The table lists 100,000 to 150,000 clones, 94% of them singletons. These data come from a study of cytomegalovirus exposure and HLA in healthy donors. Specimen: PBMCs. The chain carries TRBV4-1 and TRBJ2-3; TRBD2 matches at 7 bases. This sequence originates from a woman between 18 and 29 years old in good health and CMV-seronegative. This CDR3 is CASSQEMAPSGQTDTQYF. CDR3 sequence (DNA): TGCGCCAGCAGCCAAGAAATGGCGCCTAGCGGACAAACAGATACGCAGTATTTT.